The 27 T cell receptor beta chains given below trace back to one sample, sequenced in a study of blood T cell repertoires in COVID-19. Repertoires were generated with immunoSEQ multiplex PCR, while TCRdb's copy carries only in-frame clones and drops some. The table has under 200,000 clones, 85% seen once. The sequencing input was peripheral blood. Source of these receptors: a woman of 80 years or more with COVID-19, enrolled during active disease.

The rearrangement uses TRBV6-5 and TRBJ2-3; weak D call: TRBD1 (8 bases). This CDR3 is 13 amino acids long. V was shortened by 10 bases and J by 5 bases, with 16 bases between the two germline ends. Germline CDR1 MNHEY, CDR2 SVGAGI. CDR3 sequence (DNA): TGTGCCACTTACAGGGGGGGCGTAGATACGCAGTATTTT. Protein sequence: CATYRGGVDTQYF.

The CDR3 DNA follows: TGTGCCAGCTCACCACCTTCCGTAGAGACCCAGTACTTC. The encoded protein is CASSPPSVETQYF. The chain uses TRBV18 and TRBJ2-5; no clear D gene. V was trimmed by 0 bases and J by 4 bases, leaving 6 bases between them. Germline-derived CDR1 and CDR2 are KGHSH and LQKENI. CDR3 length: 13 amino acids. The whole variable domain, remainder taken from reference TRBV18 and TRBJ2-5, is NAGVMQNPRHLVRRRGQEARLRCSPMKGHSHVYWYRQLPEEGLKFMVYLQKENIIDESGMPKERFSAEFPKEGPSILRIQQVVRGDSAAYFCASSPPSVETQYFGPGTRLLVL.

This rearrangement joins TRBV6-1 to TRBJ1-2, with a weak D call TRBD1 (5 bases). Germline-derived CDR1 and CDR2 are MNHNS and SASEGT. V lost 0 bases and J 7 bases, leaving 27 bases between the germline ends. The CDR3 extends over 19 amino acids. Here the CDR3 DNA reads TGTGCCAGCAGTGAAGCGCTTCGGGGCTTCCTTTCCCGGGAGGGTGGCTACACCTTC. This gives the protein CASSEALRGFLSREGGYTF.

This clone was recorded once. The gene calls are TRBV28 and TRBJ1-1; the D gene is possibly TRBD1 (5 bases). With 4 bases removed from V and 1 base from J, the gap between germline ends came to 7 bases. Germline assignment: CDR1 MDHEN and CDR2 SYDVKM. The CDR3 runs to 13 residues. CDR3 in DNA: TGTGCCAGCAGTTACAGGCAGAACACTGAAGCTTTCTTT. Protein product: CASSYRQNTEAFF.

V and J are TRBV15 and TRBJ1-6; D is undetermined. From germline, CDR1 is LNHNV and CDR2 YYDKDF (reference sequence). This CDR3 has 17 amino acids. V was trimmed by 5 bases and J by 0 bases, leaving 14 bases between them. The CDR3 sequence: CATSLGGASSYNSPLHF. In DNA form, the CDR3 reads TGTGCCACCAGCCTCGGAGGCGCAAGCTCCTATAATTCACCCCTCCACTTT.

The chain uses TRBV5-1 and TRBJ2-7; maybe TRBD1 (6 bases). Germline CDR1 SGHRS, CDR2 YFSETQ. The V and J ends lost 4 bases and 1 base respectively, with 12 bases between them. The CDR3 sequence is 14 residues long. CDR3 region: CASSVRQASYEQYF. The CDR3 DNA reads as TGCGCCAGCAGCGTAAGACAGGCGTCCTACGAGCAGTACTTC.

The J gene is TRBJ2-1, the V gene TRBV20-1, with 7 bases fitting TRBD2. With V trimmed by 3 bases and J by 14 bases, 4 bases remained unmatched. Germline loops: CDR1 DFQATT, CDR2 SNEGSKA (reference sequence). There are 10 residues in the CDR3. CDR3 in amino acids: CSASGEGEFF. CDR3 DNA: TGCAGTGCTAGCGGGGAGGGCGAGTTCTTC.

CDR3 protein: CASSDRRVSRNTEAFF. CDR3 in DNA: TGTGCCAGCAGCGATCGAAGAGTCTCTAGGAACACTGAAGCTTTCTTT. This chain joins TRBV13 and TRBJ1-1, with D hard to call. The CDR3 sequence is 16 residues long. CDR1 and CDR2 (germline): PRHDT, FYEKMQ (reference sequence). Trimming pared 5 bases from V and 1 base from J, leaving 17 bases between.

The chain couples TRBV7-8 to TRBJ1-1; tentatively, D is TRBD1 (6 bases). V was pared by 5 bases and J by 1 base, with 11 bases between. Per germline, CDR1 SGHVS and CDR2 FQNEAQ. CDR3 length: 14 residues. The CDR3 loop reads CASSPGTSNTEAFF. The CDR3, as DNA: TGTGCCAGCAGCCCTGGGACATCGAACACTGAAGCTTTCTTT.

This sequence joins TRBV28 and TRBJ2-1, with TRBD2 as a possible D gene (6 bases). The germline gives CDR1 MDHEN, CDR2 SYDVKM. The CDR3 totals 15 residues. V was trimmed by 6 bases and J by 0 bases, leaving 12 bases between them. CDR3 residues: CASSGGASSYNEQFF. CDR3 nucleotide sequence: TGTGCCAGCAGCGGCGGGGCCTCCTCCTACAATGAGCAGTTCTTC.

This rearrangement joins TRBV12-2 to TRBJ2-2; TRBD2 was called by the table and not checked on the DNA. TRBV12-2 is annotated as a pseudogene. This CDR3 has 16 residues. The CDR3 sequence is CASLSHRGYNTGELFF. The CDR3 region has the DNA TGTGCAAGTCTCAGCCACCGGGGATATAACACCGGGGAGCTGTTTTTT.

The V call is TRBV25-1, the J call TRBJ1-2; 11 bases are a match to TRBD1. Germline V CDR1 and CDR2: MGHDK, SYGVNS. This CDR3 spans 15 amino acids. J gave up 3 bases and V 9 bases, and 9 bases lay outside the gene matches. The CDR3: CASSWGTGGDYGYTF. CDR3 nucleotide sequence: TGTGCCAGTAGCTGGGGGACAGGGGGTGACTATGGCTACACCTTC.

This chain connects TRBV18 to TRBJ1-6; D not resolved. CDR1 is KGHSH and CDR2 is LQKENI in the germline V gene. The CDR3 has 13 amino acids. V was clipped by 3 bases and J by 4 bases, with 4 bases between them. The CDR3 region is CASSPGYNSPLHF. For the CDR3, the DNA is TGTGCCAGCTCACCCGGGTATAATTCACCCCTCCACTTT.

V usage is TRBV7-6 and J usage is TRBJ1-1; no reliable D call. The CDR3 is made up of 13 amino acids. Trimming pared 1 base from V and 8 bases from J, leaving 11 bases between. Germline values: CDR1 SGHVS, CDR2 FNYEAQ. CDR3 sequence reads: CASSLGRKREAFF. CDR3 nucleotides: TGTGCCAGCAGCTTAGGGAGAAAGAGGGAAGCTTTCTTT.

The chain has TRBV5-6 and TRBJ2-7; possible D gene TRBD2, 5 bases. The germline CDR1 and CDR2 sequences are SGHDT and YYEEEE. V lost 0 bases and J 2 bases, leaving 6 bases between the germline ends. The CDR3 spans 13 residues. DNA for the CDR3: TGTGCCAGCAGCTTGGCGACTACCTACGAGCAGTACTTC. Protein product: CASSLATTYEQYF.

Only a few counts were recorded for this clone. The V and J genes are TRBV6-5 and TRBJ2-7; 13 bases fit TRBD2. V dropped 6 bases and J dropped 7; count of bases not matched to a gene: 3. Looked up from germline, CDR1 is MNHEY and CDR2 is SVGAGI. The CDR3 consists of 13 residues. CDR3 amino acids: CASRPGLAGEQYF. The CDR3 region has the DNA TGTGCCAGCAGACCGGGACTAGCGGGGGAGCAGTACTTC.

The V call is TRBV14, the J call TRBJ2-1; D possibly corresponds to TRBD2 (6 bases). This CDR3 is built from 17 residues. Germline-derived CDR1 and CDR2 are SGHDN and FVKESK. Trimming took 1 base from V and 7 from J, leaving 20 bases between them. CDR3 DNA sequence: TGTGCCAGCAGCCAAGTCGTTTGGGCGGGGCAGAATAATGAGCAGTTCTTC. This translates into CASSQVVWAGQNNEQFF.

V and J are TRBV2 and TRBJ2-1; no clear D. This CDR3 is 13 amino acids long. The ends were cut back, 2 bases at V and 2 bases at J, with 4 bases in the middle. Germline V lookup: CDR1 SNHLY, CDR2 FYNNEI. The chain's CDR3 is CASSENTYNEQFF. The CDR3 bases are TGTGCCAGCAGTGAAAACACCTACAATGAGCAGTTCTTC.

This chain joins TRBV2 and TRBJ1-1; a possible D gene is TRBD1 (6 bases). The CDR3 length is 13 residues. The V end lost 3 bases, the J end lost 2 bases, and 7 bases lay between the germline ends. Per the germline V gene, CDR1 is SNHLY and CDR2 is FYNNEI. CDR3 protein: CASSDRGNTEAFF. For the CDR3, the DNA is TGTGCCAGCAGTGACAGGGGAAACACTGAAGCTTTCTTT. The full variable domain, with the rest looked up from reference TRBV2 and TRBJ1-1, is EPEVTQTPSHQVTQMGQEVILRCVPISNHLYFYWYRQILGQKVEFLVSFYNNEISEKSEIFDDQFSVERPDGSNFTLKIRSTKLEDSAMYFCASSDRGNTEAFFGQGTRLTVV.

CDR3 sequence: CASREAEGGSYEQYF. The DNA of the CDR3 is TGTGCCAGCAGAGAGGCGGAAGGGGGATCCTACGAGCAGTACTTC. V gene TRBV21-1 combines with J gene TRBJ2-7; no DNA check was done on the table's D call, TRBD1. TRBV21-1 has pseudogene status. The CDR3 contains 15 residues.

Only one count was recorded for this clone. This chain links TRBV6-5 with TRBJ2-3, with a possible D match to TRBD2 (5 bases). Germline assignment: CDR1 MNHEY and CDR2 SVGAGI. This CDR3 is built from 15 residues. V gave up 3 bases and J gave up 0 bases, with 10 bases separating them. The CDR3 loop reads CASSYWSGSTDTQYF. DNA of the CDR3: TGTGCCAGCAGTTATTGGAGCGGAAGCACAGATACGCAGTATTTT.

The chain links TRBV7-9 to TRBJ1-4; TRBD1 matches at 8 bases. CDR3 length: 16 amino acids. The ends lost 4 bases at V and 5 bases at J; junction bases unmatched: 9. Germline CDR1 is SEHNR and CDR2 is FQNEAQ (reference sequence). DNA of the CDR3: TGTGCCAGCAGCTCCTCGGACAGGGTGCGGAATGAAAAACTGTTTTTT. Its protein is CASSSSDRVRNEKLFF. Full variable domain (outside the CDR3, taken from reference TRBV7-9 and TRBJ1-4): DTGVSQNPRHKITKRGQNVTFRCDPISEHNRLYWYRQTLGQGPEFLTYFQNEAQLEKSRLLSDRFSAERPKGSFSTLEIQRTEQGDSAMYLCASSSSDRVRNEKLFFGSGTQLSVL.

V is TRBV5-4 and J is TRBJ2-7, with 7 bases lining up with TRBD2. The CDR3 totals 13 residues. V dropped 7 bases and J dropped 6; count of bases not matched to a gene: 10. Germline V gene sequence: CDR1 SGHNT, CDR2 YYREEE (reference sequence). This chain's CDR3 is CASRGEWEGEQYF. CDR3 nucleotide sequence: TGTGCCAGCCGGGGCGAGTGGGAGGGCGAGCAGTACTTC.

The chain links TRBV5-1 to TRBJ2-3; D is unresolved. From germline, CDR1 is SGHRS and CDR2 YFSETQ. V lost 4 bases, J lost 0 bases, and 15 bases lay in between. The CDR3 has 16 residues. This CDR3 reads CASSLGPLTSTDTQYF. The DNA for the CDR3 is TGCGCCAGCAGCCTTGGTCCCTTAACTAGCACAGATACGCAGTATTTT.

The V call is TRBV7-9, the J call TRBJ2-1, with TRBD2 as a possible D gene (5 bases). The germline V and J ends were trimmed by 7 bases and 3 bases, with 19 bases remaining between them. Germline V gene sequence: CDR1 SEHNR, CDR2 FQNEAQ (reference sequence). This CDR3 comprises 16 residues. The CDR3: CASNSRAVAGYNEQFF. Here the CDR3 DNA reads TGTGCCAGCAACTCAAGAGCGGTTGCGGGCTACAATGAGCAGTTCTTC.

The chain uses TRBV15 and TRBJ2-7; D is perhaps TRBD1 (5 bases). This CDR3 is built from 16 residues. V dropped 3 bases and J dropped 4 bases, with 19 bases sitting between them. Germline CDR1 LNHNV, CDR2 YYDKDF (reference sequence). The CDR3 loop reads CATSRDSGPAQYEQYF. DNA for the CDR3: TGTGCCACCAGCAGGGATTCAGGGCCAGCTCAATACGAGCAGTACTTC.

The chain joins TRBV2 to TRBJ2-7, with D possibly TRBD1 on 5 matching bases. CDR1 SNHLY and CDR2 FYNNEI come from the germline V gene. The ends were cut back, 8 bases at V and 2 bases at J, with 13 bases in the middle. The CDR3 length is 13 residues. The CDR3 region is CASRPRQTYEQYF. The CDR3 DNA reads TGTGCCAGCCGCCCGAGACAGACCTACGAGCAGTACTTC. Based on the CDR3 plus reference TRBV2 and TRBJ2-7, the full variable domain is EPEVTQTPSHQVTQMGQEVILRCVPISNHLYFYWYRQILGQKVEFLVSFYNNEISEKSEIFDDQFSVERPDGSNFTLKIRSTKLEDSAMYFCASRPRQTYEQYFGPGTRLTVT.